The present T cell receptor beta chain was sequenced within a study of T cell responses to AZD1222 COVID-19 vaccine. Second-dose timings of about 4 or about 12 weeks were pooled. The method was immunoSEQ multiplex PCR; TCRdb's version includes in-frame clones alone and lacks a portion of them. The sample has 110,000 to 150,000 clones, 92% seen once; the top ten hold more than 3%. This sample comprised peripheral blood, obtained 28 days after the second AZD1222 dose. The receptor was derived from an adult who received the AZD1222 COVID-19 vaccine.

CDR3 nucleotides: TGTGCCAGTAAACAGCCGGGACAGGAGGCAACGAACACCGGGGAGCTGTTTTTT. Protein sequence: CASKQPGQEATNTGELFF. The rearrangement joins TRBV19 to TRBJ2-2; 8 nucleotides match TRBD1. The CDR3 is made up of 18 amino acids. J lost 0 bases, V lost 7 bases, and 13 bases had no gene match. Germline CDR1 reads LNHDA; CDR2 reads SQIVND (reference sequence).